This is a list of T cell receptor beta chains from one sample in a study of cytomegalovirus exposure and HLA in healthy donors. Produced via immunoSEQ multiplex PCR; TCRdb's table is partial and in-frame only. Its table records under 70,000 clones. Sequenced sample: PBMCs. These TCRs come from a female donor in good health and CMV-seropositive. The CDR3 runs from the conserved cysteine through the conserved F or W. A D gene is named only where the DNA matches it firmly.

J,D,V,DNA,CDR3
TRBJ2-2,-,TRBV9,TGTGCCAGCAGCGTCAGCCAGGGAAGTACCGGGGAGCTGTTTTTT,CASSVSQGSTGELFF
TRBJ2-1,-,TRBV7-6,TGTGCCAGCAGCTTCCGAGCCCGCTACAATGAGCAGTTCTTC,CASSFRARYNEQFF
TRBJ1-3,-,TRBV6-5,TGTGCCAGCACCCGGCTACAGGATAAAAACACCATATATTTT,CASTRLQDKNTIYF
TRBJ2-5,-,TRBV19,TGTGCCAGTAGTATGTTCGGCAGGGAAGAGACCCAGTACTTC,CASSMFGREETQYF
TRBJ1-2,TRBD1,TRBV4-1,TGCGCCAGCAGCCAAGCAGGCAGGGGGAACTATGGCTACACCTTC,CASSQAGRGNYGYTF
TRBJ2-5,-,TRBV6-5,TGTGCCAGCAGACCAACTAGTTCCCATAAGACCCAGTACTTC,CASRPTSSHKTQYF
TRBJ2-7,TRBD1,TRBV28,TGTGCCAGCAGTACAGGGGTGTCCTACGAGCAGTACTTC,CASSTGVSYEQYF
TRBJ1-1,TRBD1,TRBV5-1,TGCGCCAGCAGCCGACAGGGGGGAGGGACTGAAGCTTTCTTT,CASSRQGGGTEAFF
TRBJ1-2,TRBD1,TRBV30,TGTGCCTGGAGTGTACCGGGACAGGGGGCATTGGTTGGCTACACCTTC,CAWSVPGQGALVGYTF
TRBJ1-1,-,TRBV7-8,TGTGCCAGCAGGCGACGCGGGGGGACTGAAGCTTTCTTT,CASRRRGGTEAFF
TRBJ2-7,TRBD2,TRBV4-2,TGTGCCAGCAGCCAAGACCAGCGGGGGGGCCCCGACGAGCAGTACTTC,CASSQDQRGGPDEQYF
TRBJ1-5,-,TRBV6-1,TGTGCCAGCAGTGACGGCAGGGCGAAATATAGCAATCAGCCCCAGCATTTT,CASSDGRAKYSNQPQHF
TRBJ1-1,-,TRBV5-1,TGCGCCAGCAGCTTGGAAGCTCCCACTGAAGCTTTCTTT,CASSLEAPTEAFF
TRBJ1-2,TRBD1,TRBV19,TGTGCCAGTAGTACCCAAGGACAGGAAGCAAACTATGGCTACACCTTC,CASSTQGQEANYGYTF
TRBJ1-1,-,TRBV7-2,TGTGCCAGCAGCTCCACAGGGTTTGAGGACACTGAAGCTTTCTTT,CASSSTGFEDTEAFF
TRBJ2-1,TRBD1,TRBV30,TGTGCCTGGTCCAAGGGGGCCCAATATTGGAATGAGCAGTTCTTC,CAWSKGAQYWNEQFF
TRBJ1-2,TRBD1,TRBV30,TGTGCCTGGAGTCCTCTGGGACAGGGGATCAACACCTTC,CAWSPLGQGINTF
TRBJ2-2,-,TRBV19,TGTGCCACAAGGACAGCGAACACCGGGGAGCTGTTTTTT,CATRTANTGELFF
TRBJ1-2,-,TRBV7-9,TGTGCCAGCAGCTTAGGGGGGCTCGGGGTTAATGGCTACACCTTC,CASSLGGLGVNGYTF
TRBJ1-1,-,TRBV4-3,TGCGCCAGCAGCCACGACAGGAACACTGAAGCTTTCTTT,CASSHDRNTEAFF
TRBJ2-1,-,TRBV4-3,TGCGCCAGCAGCGGGGGAGTTAGCGGTGTGAATGAGCAGTTCTTC,CASSGGVSGVNEQFF
TRBJ2-7,-,TRBV2,TGTGCCAGCAGTGAAATCAGGTACGAGCAGTACTTC,CASSEIRYEQYF
TRBJ1-4,-,TRBV30,TGTGCCTGGAGTGGACAGCGAAATGAAAAACTGTTTTTT,CAWSGQRNEKLFF
TRBJ2-7,TRBD1,TRBV7-6,TGTGCCAGCAGCTTAGGGTTCGGGACAGGGAGCTACGAGCAGTACTTC,CASSLGFGTGSYEQYF
TRBJ2-2,TRBD1,TRBV25-1,TGTGCCAGCAGAACAGGGGGCGGAACCGGGGAGCTGTTTTTT,CASRTGGGTGELFF
TRBJ1-2,-,TRBV7-2,TGTGCCAGTTGGGAGTTGGGCTATGGCTACACCTTC,CASWELGYGYTF
TRBJ1-2,TRBD1,TRBV4-3,TGCGCCAGCAGCCAGGCCGGGACAGGGGTTACCTATGGCTACACCTTC,CASSQAGTGVTYGYTF
TRBJ1-1,-,TRBV9,TGTGCCAGCAGCGTAGACAGCAACACTGAAGCTTTCTTT,CASSVDSNTEAFF
TRBJ2-3,-,TRBV6-4,TGTGCCAGCAGTGACTCGAGGGAGGGATCAGGGGCAGATACGCAGTATTTT,CASSDSREGSGADTQYF
TRBJ2-2,-,TRBV28,TGTGCCAGCAGTTACCTCAGGGCGGCCGGGGAGCTGTTTTTT,CASSYLRAAGELFF
TRBJ1-3,-,TRBV5-1,TGCGCCAGCAGCTTCGGAGTCTCTGGAAACACCATATATTTT,CASSFGVSGNTIYF
TRBJ2-7,TRBD1,TRBV10-1,TGCGCCAGCAGTGGGGGACAGGGCTACGAGCAGTACTTC,CASSGGQGYEQYF
TRBJ1-6,TRBD1,TRBV10-3,TGTGCCATCAGTGAGCCGGGAGGGGGCGGCCCCTTCTATAATTCACCCCTCCACTTT,CAISEPGGGGPFYNSPLHF
TRBJ2-7,-,TRBV10-3,TGTGCCATCAGTGAGAGGCAGGGTAGTACCGACGAGCAGTACTTC,CAISERQGSTDEQYF
TRBJ1-5,-,TRBV11-2,TGTGCCAGCAGCTCCCTGGGGGGGGCCGGCGGCAATCAGCCCCAGCATTTT,CASSSLGGAGGNQPQHF
TRBJ1-2,TRBD1,TRBV2,TGTGCCAGCATAGACAGGGGGCGCATTGGTGGCTACACCTTC,CASIDRGRIGGYTF
TRBJ1-5,TRBD1,TRBV30,TGTGCCTGGAACAAGAGACAGGGAAGCAATCAGCCCCAGCATTTT,CAWNKRQGSNQPQHF